Below, 17 T cell receptor beta chains from the same sample are listed, as sequenced in a study of T cell responses to AZD1222 COVID-19 vaccine. Clones were sequenced by immunoSEQ multiplex PCR, and TCRdb holds only the in-frame ones, with some missing. This table holds around 140,000 clones, almost 95% found once. The starting material was peripheral blood, obtained 28 days after the second AZD1222 dose. These receptors all come from an adult who received the AZD1222 COVID-19 vaccine.

V usage is TRBV5-4 and J usage is TRBJ1-2; TRBD1 agrees at 9 bases. CDR1 and CDR2 (germline): SGHNT, YYREEE (reference sequence). The V and J ends lost 1 base and 6 bases, in that order; junction bases with no gene match: 4. The CDR3 length is 14 residues. The CDR3 DNA is TGTGCCAGCAGCTTGAACAGGGGGCTAGATGGCTACACCTTC. Protein: CASSLNRGLDGYTF.

The chain combines TRBV27 with TRBJ1-1; D is uncertain. Trimming removed 0 bases at V and 0 bases at J, with 11 bases between. Germline-derived CDR1 and CDR2 are MNHEY and SMNVEV (reference sequence). The CDR3 runs to 16 residues. As DNA, the CDR3 is TGTGCCAGCAGTTTATCGTTGAGGGCGCTGAACACTGAAGCTTTCTTT. Protein sequence: CASSLSLRALNTEAFF.

The chain joins TRBV9 to TRBJ2-1; no clear D gene. Trimming took off 0 bases at V and 1 base at J, with 5 bases between the two ends. Germline V gene data show CDR1 as SGDLS and CDR2 as YYNGEE. CDR3 length equals 14 residues. In nucleotides, the CDR3 is TGTGCCAGCAGCGTAGACGATTCCTACAATGAGCAGTTCTTC. This codes for CASSVDDSYNEQFF.

The V call is TRBV15, the J call TRBJ1-2; D may be TRBD1 (5 bases). The CDR3 has 14 amino acids. Germline V gene sequence: CDR1 LNHNV, CDR2 YYDKDF (reference sequence). V shed 1 base and J shed 5 bases, with 11 bases lying between them. The CDR3 sequence: CATSRGGDGYGYTF. Written as DNA, the CDR3 is TGTGCCACCAGCAGAGGGGGGGACGGGTATGGCTACACCTTC.

The chain combines TRBV25-1 with TRBJ1-3; 10 positions agree with TRBD1. The germline V gene encodes CDR1 MGHDK and CDR2 SYGVNS. The J segment lost 2 bases and the V segment lost 4 bases, leaving 8 bases of the junction unmatched. The CDR3 covers 17 residues. CDR3 coding DNA: TGTGCCAGCAGTGGCCTGACCGGGACAGGGGCTGGAAACACCATATATTTT. Protein: CASSGLTGTGAGNTIYF.

This clone appeared once. The genes are TRBV7-2 and TRBJ2-6; no reliable D call. The CDR3 loop spans 16 amino acids. From germline, CDR1 is SGHTA and CDR2 FQGNSA. Between the trimmed V and J ends, which lost 4 bases and 0 bases, there was a span of 10 bases. CDR3 sequence: CASSSGISSGANVLTF. The CDR3 DNA reads TGTGCCAGCAGCTCCGGCATAAGCTCTGGGGCCAACGTCCTGACTTTC.

The chain links TRBV4-1 to TRBJ2-1, with D possibly being TRBD2 (6 bases). This CDR3 has 16 amino acids. Germline-derived CDR1 and CDR2 are MGHRA and YSYEKL. The V end lost 2 bases, the J end lost 0 bases, and 11 bases lay between the germline ends. The CDR3 coding sequence is TGCGCCAGCAGCCAACCCGGACTACACTCCTACAATGAGCAGTTCTTC. Residues: CASSQPGLHSYNEQFF.

The genes are TRBV7-9 and TRBJ2-3; 8 bases fit TRBD1. The CDR3 extends over 15 amino acids. Germline lookup yields CDR1 SEHNR and CDR2 FQNEAQ (reference sequence). Losses at the gene ends were 5 bases for V and 4 bases for J; bases not matched to a gene: 8. In DNA form, the CDR3 reads TGTGCCAGCAGCCCAGGACAGGGATTGTCAGATACGCAGTATTTT. Translated: CASSPGQGLSDTQYF.

V gene TRBV28 combines with J gene TRBJ1-4; the match to TRBD1 covers 7 bases. CDR3 length: 15 residues. Per germline, CDR1 MDHEN and CDR2 SYDVKM. The J segment lost 0 bases and the V segment lost 6 bases, leaving 4 bases of the junction unmatched. The CDR3 DNA follows: TGTGCCAGCAGCCTCGGGACAGCAACTAATGAAAAACTGTTTTTT. Translating it yields CASSLGTATNEKLFF.

The gene calls are TRBV28 and TRBJ2-3; no reliable D call. This CDR3 spans 13 amino acids. The V gene lost 3 bases and the J gene lost 0 bases, with 4 bases spanning the gap. CDR1 and CDR2 (germline): MDHEN, SYDVKM. CDR3 loop: CASSFGSTDTQYF. CDR3 sequence (DNA): TGTGCCAGCAGTTTCGGAAGCACAGATACGCAGTATTTT.

The CDR3 coding sequence is TGTGCCAGCAGCCAAGAGGGCAGGGGTCCTGAAGCTTTCTTT. Its translation is CASSQEGRGPEAFF. The V call is TRBV3-1 (or the pseudogene TRBV3-2), the J call TRBJ1-1, with a weak D call TRBD1 (6 bases). Germline V gene sequence: CDR1 LGHDT, CDR2 YNNKEL (reference sequence). Trimming removed 0 bases from V and 6 bases from J, with 11 bases in between. The length of the CDR3 is 14 residues.

The chain carries TRBV7-2 and TRBJ1-2, with TRBD1 matching 12 bases. Germline trimming cut 5 bases from V and 8 bases from J; bases unmatched to any gene: 15. The V gene's germline CDR1 is SGHTA and CDR2 FQGNSA. This CDR3 has 17 residues. The CDR3 protein is CASSLTRGTGGSRGYTF. Written as DNA, the CDR3 is TGTGCCAGCAGCCTCACCCGAGGGACAGGGGGCTCTAGGGGCTACACCTTC.

Here the CDR3 reads CASSLFLAGGNEQFF. DNA for the CDR3: TGTGCCAGCAGCTTATTCCTAGCGGGAGGCAATGAGCAGTTCTTC. This chain joins TRBV7-2 and TRBJ2-1; 11 bases agree with TRBD2. Germline V lookup: CDR1 SGHTA, CDR2 FQGNSA. The junction had 3 bases not matched to a gene; V was cut back by 2 bases and J by 6 bases. The CDR3 contains 15 residues.

This chain uses TRBV10-3 with TRBJ1-1; 8 bases map to TRBD1. CDR1 is ENHRY and CDR2 is SYGVKD in the germline V gene. The CDR3 runs 13 residues. The V gene end was trimmed by 11 bases and the J gene end by 1 base; junction bases not matched to a gene: 6. The CDR3 region has the DNA TGTGCCCTCCAGGGGGCGAGGAACACTGAAGCTTTCTTT. Amino acids: CALQGARNTEAFF.

In this sample, this clone turned up once. This chain uses TRBV5-1 with TRBJ1-1, with D possibly TRBD1 on 5 matching bases. V was clipped by 4 bases and J by 2 bases, with 9 bases between them. Germline V lookup: CDR1 SGHRS, CDR2 YFSETQ. The CDR3 is made up of 13 amino acids. The CDR3 spells CASSRGFNTEAFF. CDR3 DNA sequence: TGCGCCAGCAGCCGGGGGTTTAACACTGAAGCTTTCTTT.

This chain links TRBV7-9 with TRBJ2-3; 7 nucleotides agree with TRBD2. Germline V gene data show CDR1 as SEHNR and CDR2 as FQNEAQ (reference sequence). The CDR3 totals 16 residues. The J segment lost 0 bases and the V segment lost 5 bases, leaving 8 bases of the junction unmatched. This chain's CDR3 is CASSALTSRSTDTQYF. CDR3 bases: TGTGCCAGCAGCGCCCTGACTAGCCGAAGCACAGATACGCAGTATTTT.

This chain connects TRBV19 to TRBJ2-7; 11 bases line up with TRBD2. The CDR3 has 13 residues. The junction had 1 base not matched to a gene; V was cut back by 3 bases and J by 6 bases. From germline, CDR1 is LNHDA and CDR2 SQIVND (reference sequence). This CDR3 reads CASSISGRGEQYF. The CDR3 nucleotides read TGTGCCAGTAGTATTAGCGGGAGGGGCGAGCAGTACTTC.